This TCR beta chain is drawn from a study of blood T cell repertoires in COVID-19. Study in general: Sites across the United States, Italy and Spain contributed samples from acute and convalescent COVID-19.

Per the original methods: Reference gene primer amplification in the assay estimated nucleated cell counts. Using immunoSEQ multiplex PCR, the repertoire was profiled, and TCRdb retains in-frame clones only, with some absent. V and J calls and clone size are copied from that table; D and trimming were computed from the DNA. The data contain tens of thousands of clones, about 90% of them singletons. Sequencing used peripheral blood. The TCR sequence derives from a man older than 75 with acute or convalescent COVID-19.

The CDR3 DNA sequence: TGTGCCAGCAGCGTAGCTGGAGGGGGGGCCTACAATGAGCAGTTCTTC. Protein product: CASSVAGGGAYNEQFF. The chain employs TRBV9 and TRBJ2-1; D perhaps matches TRBD2 (7 bases). The ends were cut back, 0 bases at V and 2 bases at J, with 12 bases in the middle. The CDR3 has 16 residues. Germline assignment: CDR1 SGDLS and CDR2 YYNGEE. Looking up the rest from reference TRBV9 and TRBJ2-1 gives the full variable domain: DSGVTQTPKHLITATGQRVTLRCSPRSGDLSVYWYQQSLDQGLQFLIQYYNGEERAKGNILERFSAQQFPDLHSELNLSSLELGDSALYFCASSVAGGGAYNEQFFGPGTRLTVL.